The 25 T cell receptor beta chains reported below all come from one sample, sequenced in a study of control samples from healthy donors and cancer patients. Generated by immunoSEQ multiplex PCR, the TCRdb table keeps only in-frame clones and is missing some. The table has roughly 100,000 clones, roughly 85% seen once; the top ten hold about 12%. Input material: blood. These receptors all come from a woman aged 45-65 years in good health.

The chain combines TRBV3-1 (or the pseudogene TRBV3-2) with TRBJ1-4, with TRBD1 identical over 8 bases. Germline loops: CDR1 LGHDT, CDR2 YNNKEL (reference sequence). The CDR3 spans 14 residues. V was clipped by 6 bases and J by 14 bases; unmatched bases: 14. The CDR3: CASRYRGDDGSLFF. CDR3 coding DNA: TGTGCCAGCAGGTACAGGGGGGACGACGGCTCTCTGTTTTTT.

The chain recombines TRBV25-1 with TRBJ2-1; no clear D. The CDR3 covers 11 residues. V lost 9 bases to trimming and J lost 4 bases, with 7 bases between them. Germline V gives CDR1 MGHDK, CDR2 SYGVNS. The CDR3 region is CASSIYNEQFF. CDR3 DNA: TGTGCCAGTTCCATATACAATGAGCAGTTCTTC.

The chain is built from TRBV24-1 and TRBJ2-1, with 16 bases matching TRBD2. There are 17 residues in the CDR3. V dropped 4 bases and J dropped 7; count of bases not matched to a gene: 6. CDR1 is KGHDR, CDR2 SFDVKD, per germline. The CDR3 bases are TGTGCCACCAGTGAGGGACTAGCGGGAGGGTGGGGGAATGAGCAGTTCTTC. Encoded protein: CATSEGLAGGWGNEQFF.

This clone ranks as medium-sized (0.01 to 0.1%). The V call is TRBV7-9, the J call TRBJ2-7; 10 bases fit TRBD1. The V and J ends lost 4 bases and 3 bases, in that order; junction bases with no gene match: 9. CDR3 length equals 16 residues. CDR1 SEHNR and CDR2 FQNEAQ come from the germline V gene (reference sequence). The CDR3: CASSSTPGQGHYEQYF. CDR3 coding DNA: TGTGCCAGCAGCTCCACCCCGGGACAGGGGCACTACGAGCAGTACTTC.

The chain carries TRBV2 and TRBJ2-4, with 9 bases matching TRBD2. In germline, CDR1 is SNHLY, CDR2 FYNNEI. J lost 3 bases, V lost 5 bases, and 11 bases had no gene match. CDR3 size: 17 residues. The CDR3 region is CASSPIRAGGNKNIQYF. The DNA for the CDR3 is TGTGCCAGCAGTCCCATCCGAGCGGGAGGCAACAAAAACATTCAGTACTTC.

The chain couples TRBV9 to TRBJ2-1; TRBD2 matches at 9 bases. This CDR3 is 16 amino acids long. CDR1 is SGDLS and CDR2 is YYNGEE in the germline V gene. The V segment lost 5 bases and the J segment 1 base; nucleotides outside the gene matches: 7. The DNA for the CDR3 is TGTGCCAGCAGTCCGGCGGGAGGGCTGTCCTACAATGAGCAGTTCTTC. Protein product: CASSPAGGLSYNEQFF. The whole variable domain, remainder taken from reference TRBV9 and TRBJ2-1, is DSGVTQTPKHLITATGQRVTLRCSPRSGDLSVYWYQQSLDQGLQFLIQYYNGEERAKGNILERFSAQQFPDLHSELNLSSLELGDSALYFCASSPAGGLSYNEQFFGPGTRLTVL.

The chain recombines TRBV19 with TRBJ2-1, with 7 bases matching TRBD1. The germline gives CDR1 LNHDA, CDR2 SQIVND (reference sequence). The CDR3 is 15 residues long. V trimming: 7 bases; J trimming: 6 bases; junction bases outside the gene matches: 12. CDR3 sequence (DNA): TGTGCCAGTACCAAGACAGGGAAGATTTCCAATGAGCAGTTCTTC. This encodes CASTKTGKISNEQFF.

This clone came up a few times. The V gene is TRBV2, the J gene TRBJ1-5; no clear D gene. Trimming removed 3 bases from V and 5 bases from J, with 11 bases in between. Germline V gene lookup returns CDR1 SNHLY and CDR2 FYNNEI. CDR3 length: 14 residues. CDR3 protein: CASSERVLDQPQHF. The DNA for the CDR3 is TGTGCCAGCAGTGAGCGGGTTCTCGATCAGCCCCAGCATTTT.

The chain carries TRBV19 and TRBJ2-7; either TRBD1 or TRBD2 may fit D (7 bases each). V was clipped by 7 bases and J by 5 bases, with 21 bases between them. Germline values: CDR1 LNHDA, CDR2 SQIVND (reference sequence). The CDR3 totals 15 residues. CDR3 DNA: TGTGCCAGTACCCTAAGGGAGGGGGCTTGGGACGAGCAGTACTTC. This translates into CASTLREGAWDEQYF.

This sequence joins TRBV5-1 and TRBJ2-1; D is perhaps TRBD1 (5 bases). The ends were cut back, 4 bases at V and 12 bases at J, with 11 bases in the middle. Germline lookup yields CDR1 SGHRS and CDR2 YFSETQ. The CDR3 is 11 amino acids. The chain's CDR3 is CASSPGQGQFF. CDR3 DNA: TGCGCCAGCAGCCCAGGTCAGGGGCAGTTCTTC.

This sequence joins TRBV7-9 and TRBJ1-5; D is possibly TRBD1 (6 bases). The CDR3 spans 15 residues. Trimming cost V 3 bases and J 6 bases, with 15 bases left between them. The germline CDR1 and CDR2 sequences are SEHNR and FQNEAQ (reference sequence). The CDR3 DNA reads as TGTGCCAGCAGCTTCGGGGGCGGGGGAAGTCAGCCCCAGCATTTT. This encodes CASSFGGGGSQPQHF.

This sequence joins TRBV7-8 and TRBJ2-7; 8 nucleotides line up with TRBD1. Trimming at V came to 1 base and at J to 5 bases, leaving 7 bases not matched to a gene. The V gene's germline CDR1 is SGHVS and CDR2 FQNEAQ. This CDR3 has 15 residues. CDR3 loop: CASSLVQGASHEQYF. CDR3 bases: TGTGCCAGCAGCTTAGTGCAGGGGGCTTCTCACGAGCAGTACTTC.

The chain recombines TRBV2 with TRBJ2-2, with D maybe TRBD1 (5 bases). Germline V gene lookup returns CDR1 SNHLY and CDR2 FYNNEI. This CDR3 has 15 residues. Between the trimmed V and J ends, which lost 6 bases and 0 bases, there was a span of 11 bases. In DNA, the CDR3 is TGTGCCAGCAGCCAGGACAACGCGAACACCGGGGAGCTGTTTTTT. It translates to CASSQDNANTGELFF.

The J gene is TRBJ1-6, the V gene TRBV6-5; 7 bases map to TRBD1. This CDR3 has 14 residues. CDR1 and CDR2 from the germline V gene are MNHEY and SVGAGI. With V trimmed by 8 bases and J by 7 bases, 8 bases remained unmatched. As DNA, the CDR3 is TGTGCCAGCCATCCTGGACAGGAAAATTCACCCCTCCACTTT. This codes for CASHPGQENSPLHF.

This rearrangement joins TRBV3-1 (or the pseudogene TRBV3-2) to TRBJ2-7; D possibly corresponds to TRBD1 (6 bases). This CDR3 comprises 15 residues. Per germline, CDR1 LGHDT and CDR2 YNNKEL (reference sequence). V dropped 1 base and J dropped 1 base, with 11 bases sitting between them. The CDR3 reads CASSQARGGSYEQYF. CDR3 bases: TGTGCCAGCAGCCAAGCACGAGGGGGTTCCTACGAGCAGTACTTC.

The genes are TRBV6-2 or TRBV6-3 and TRBJ2-5; 11 bases align to TRBD2. Germline assignment: CDR1 MNHEY and CDR2 SVGEGT. The V and J ends lost 5 bases and 0 bases, in that order; junction bases with no gene match: 5. The CDR3 is 16 amino acids. The CDR3 nucleotides are TGTGCCAGCAGTCAGATAGCGGGGGGGTACCAAGAGACCCAGTACTTC. It translates to CASSQIAGGYQETQYF.

This clone has more than one count but fewer than ten. The chain carries TRBV29-1 and TRBJ1-1; no clear D. Between the trimmed V and J ends, which lost 0 bases and 4 bases, there was a span of 12 bases. Germline V gene sequence: CDR1 SQVTM, CDR2 ANQGSEA. CDR3 size: 14 residues. The CDR3 DNA is TGCAGCGTTGAAGATCCCCTACGAGGCACTGAAGCTTTCTTT. This sequence encodes CSVEDPLRGTEAFF.

This clone has only a few counts. The chain recombines TRBV19 with TRBJ1-4; the D is unclear. From germline, CDR1 is LNHDA and CDR2 SQIVND (reference sequence). CDR3 length: 14 amino acids. The V and J ends lost 0 bases and 7 bases respectively, with 9 bases between them. The DNA for the CDR3 is TGTGCCAGTAGTATAGAAAGGACCAGTGAAAAACTGTTTTTT. This encodes CASSIERTSEKLFF. Using reference TRBV19 and TRBJ1-4 for the parts outside the CDR3, the full variable domain is DGGITQSPKYLFRKEGQNVTLSCEQNLNHDAMYWYRQDPGQGLRLIYYSQIVNDFQKGDIAEGYSVSREKKESFPLTVTSAQKNPTAFYLCASSIERTSEKLFFGSGTQLSVL.

The chain joins TRBV6-4 to TRBJ2-2; D is undetermined. From germline, CDR1 is MRHNA and CDR2 SNTAGT. The CDR3 covers 13 residues. The V gene lost 3 bases and the J gene lost 6 bases, with 8 bases spanning the gap. In DNA, the CDR3 is TGTGCCAGCAGTGATGGTATGGCCGGGGAGCTGTTTTTT. Amino acids: CASSDGMAGELFF.

This chain connects TRBV3-1 (or the pseudogene TRBV3-2) to TRBJ1-2; tentative D call: TRBD1 (5 bases). The CDR3 spans 13 residues. V shed 1 base and J shed 9 bases, with 12 bases lying between them. Germline V CDR1 and CDR2: LGHDT, YNNKEL (reference sequence). Written as DNA, the CDR3 is TGTGCCAGCAGCCAAGTTCAGGGAAAGAGCTACACCTTC. Its translation: CASSQVQGKSYTF.

The chain combines TRBV5-1 with TRBJ1-1; D is perhaps TRBD1 (5 bases). CDR3 size: 13 residues. Germline lookup yields CDR1 SGHRS and CDR2 YFSETQ. Trimming stripped 2 bases from V and 7 bases from J, with 12 bases between. CDR3 loop: CASSLIQGGEAFF. CDR3 coding DNA: TGCGCCAGCAGCTTAATTCAGGGAGGTGAAGCTTTCTTT.

The chain couples TRBV9 to TRBJ1-4; TRBD1 aligns across 8 bases. The CDR3 sequence is 14 residues long. Per germline, CDR1 SGDLS and CDR2 YYNGEE. Trimming removed 0 bases from V and 7 bases from J; junction bases left unmatched: 2. The CDR3 DNA sequence: TGTGCCAGCAGCGTAGAGGGACAGGCTGAAAAACTGTTTTTT. It yields the protein CASSVEGQAEKLFF.

The chain uses TRBV9 and TRBJ2-2; D perhaps matches TRBD2 (6 bases). V was shortened by 1 base and J by 7 bases, with 11 bases between the two germline ends. The CDR3 has 14 residues. Germline V gene data show CDR1 as SGDLS and CDR2 as YYNGEE. Here the CDR3 DNA reads TGTGCCAGCAGCGTATTCGGGGGAAGCGGGGAGCTGTTTTTT. Its protein product is CASSVFGGSGELFF.

In this sample, this clone turned up once. The chain uses TRBV28 and TRBJ1-6; D call uncertain. Trimming took 6 bases from V and 0 from J, leaving 15 bases between them. CDR1 is MDHEN and CDR2 is SYDVKM in the germline V gene. The CDR3 has 17 residues. In nucleotides, the CDR3 is TGTGCCAGCAGAACTCTTCCAGAGAGCTCCTATAATTCACCCCTCCACTTT. Translating it yields CASRTLPESSYNSPLHF.

The V call is TRBV28, the J call TRBJ1-1; D uncertain. The V gene lost 6 bases and the J gene lost 3 bases, with 11 bases spanning the gap. This CDR3 region has 13 residues. In germline, CDR1 is MDHEN, CDR2 SYDVKM. In DNA, the CDR3 is TGTGCCAGCAGCCCCGAGTTCGACACTGAAGCTTTCTTT. It yields the protein CASSPEFDTEAFF.